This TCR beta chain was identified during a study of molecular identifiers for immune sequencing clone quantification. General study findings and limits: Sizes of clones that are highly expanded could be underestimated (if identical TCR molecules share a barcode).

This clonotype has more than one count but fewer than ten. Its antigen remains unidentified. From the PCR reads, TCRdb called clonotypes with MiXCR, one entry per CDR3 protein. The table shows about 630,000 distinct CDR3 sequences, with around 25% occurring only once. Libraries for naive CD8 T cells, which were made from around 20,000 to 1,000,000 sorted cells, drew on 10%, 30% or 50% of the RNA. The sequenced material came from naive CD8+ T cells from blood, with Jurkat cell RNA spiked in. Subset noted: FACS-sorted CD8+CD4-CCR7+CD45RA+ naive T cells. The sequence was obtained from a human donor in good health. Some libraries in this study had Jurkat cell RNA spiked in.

The DNA of the CDR3 is TGCAGTGCTAGAATCGGGACAGGGGGCCTCCCTAACTATGGCTACACCTTC. Its protein product is CSARIGTGGLPNYGYTF. The J gene is TRBJ1-2, the V gene TRBV20-1; 12 bases are a match to TRBD1. The CDR3 spans 17 residues. Trimming at V came to 2 bases and at J to 0 bases, leaving 7 bases not matched to a gene. Germline CDR1 reads DFQATT; CDR2 reads SNEGSKA (reference sequence).